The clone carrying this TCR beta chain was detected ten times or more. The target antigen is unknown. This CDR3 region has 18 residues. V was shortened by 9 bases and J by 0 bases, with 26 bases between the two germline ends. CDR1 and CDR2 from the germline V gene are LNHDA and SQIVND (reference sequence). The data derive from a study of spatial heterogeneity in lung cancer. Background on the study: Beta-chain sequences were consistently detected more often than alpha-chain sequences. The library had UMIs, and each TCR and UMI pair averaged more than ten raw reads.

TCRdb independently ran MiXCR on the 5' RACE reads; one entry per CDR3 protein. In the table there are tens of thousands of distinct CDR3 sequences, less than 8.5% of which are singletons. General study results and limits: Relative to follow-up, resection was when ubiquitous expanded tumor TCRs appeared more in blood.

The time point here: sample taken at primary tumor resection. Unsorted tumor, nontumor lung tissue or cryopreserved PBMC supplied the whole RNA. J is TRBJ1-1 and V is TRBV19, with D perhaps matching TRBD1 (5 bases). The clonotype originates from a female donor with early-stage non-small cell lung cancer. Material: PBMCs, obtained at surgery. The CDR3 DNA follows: TGTGCCAGCCACCTGGGGAGTCGGGGGATTTTAATGAACACTGAAGCTTTCTTT. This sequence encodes CASHLGSRGILMNTEAFF.